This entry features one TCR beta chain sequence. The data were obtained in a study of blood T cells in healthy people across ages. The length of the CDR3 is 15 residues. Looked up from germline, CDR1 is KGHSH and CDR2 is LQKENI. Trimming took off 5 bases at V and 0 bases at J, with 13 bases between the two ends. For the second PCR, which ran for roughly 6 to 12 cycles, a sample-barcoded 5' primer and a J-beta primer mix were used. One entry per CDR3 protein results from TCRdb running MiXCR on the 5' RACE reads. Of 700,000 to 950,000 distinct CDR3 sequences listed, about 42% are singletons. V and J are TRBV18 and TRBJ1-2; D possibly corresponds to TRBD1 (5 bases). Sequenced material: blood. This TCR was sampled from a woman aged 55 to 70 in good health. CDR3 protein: CASSDRDVPNYGYTF. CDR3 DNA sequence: TGTGCCAGCTCAGACCGGGACGTCCCTAACTATGGCTACACCTTC.